What follows is one T cell receptor beta chain and its context. Its specificity is unknown. PCR was performed using 60 Vbeta and 13 Jbeta primers. Repertoires were generated with immunoSEQ multiplex PCR, while TCRdb's copy carries only in-frame clones and drops some. The table has 170,000 or so clones, more than 80% seen once. The CDR3 loop spans 15 amino acids. CDR1 is SGHVS and CDR2 is FQNEAQ in the germline V gene. The V segment lost 3 bases and the J segment 5 bases; nucleotides outside the gene matches: 6. The source of the sample is a study of cytomegalovirus exposure and HLA in healthy donors. Findings of the study overall: For most TCR beta V segments, an earlier analysis put the productive rate at about 87% or about 30% of the time.

This TCR was sampled from a man aged 18 to 35 in good health and CMV-seronegative. Source material: PBMCs. The chain recombines TRBV7-8 with TRBJ1-5; 8 positions match TRBD1. DNA of the CDR3: TGTGCCAGCAGCTTGGCCGGGACAGGCTATCAGCCCCAGCATTTT. This codes for CASSLAGTGYQPQHF.